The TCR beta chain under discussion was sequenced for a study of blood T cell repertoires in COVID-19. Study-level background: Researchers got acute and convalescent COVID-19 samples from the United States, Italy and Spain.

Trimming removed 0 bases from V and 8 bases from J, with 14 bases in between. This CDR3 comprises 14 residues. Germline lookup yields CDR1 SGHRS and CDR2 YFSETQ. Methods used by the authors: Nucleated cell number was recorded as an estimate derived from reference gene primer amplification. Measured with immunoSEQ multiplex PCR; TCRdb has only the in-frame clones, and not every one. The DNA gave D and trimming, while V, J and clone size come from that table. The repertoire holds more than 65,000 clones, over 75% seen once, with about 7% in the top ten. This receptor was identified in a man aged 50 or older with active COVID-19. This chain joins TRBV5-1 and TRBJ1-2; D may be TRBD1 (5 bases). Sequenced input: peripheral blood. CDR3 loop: CASSLGDYSLGYTF. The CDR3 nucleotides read TGCGCCAGCAGCTTGGGGGACTATTCCCTCGGCTACACCTTC.